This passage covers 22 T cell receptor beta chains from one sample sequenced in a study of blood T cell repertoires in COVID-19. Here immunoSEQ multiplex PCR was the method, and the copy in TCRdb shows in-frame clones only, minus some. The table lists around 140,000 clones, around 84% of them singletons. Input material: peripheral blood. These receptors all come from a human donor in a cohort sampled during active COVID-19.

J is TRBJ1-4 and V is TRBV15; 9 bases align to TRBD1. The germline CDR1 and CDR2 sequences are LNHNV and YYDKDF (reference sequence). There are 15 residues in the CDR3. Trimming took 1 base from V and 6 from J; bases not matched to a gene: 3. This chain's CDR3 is CATSRGTGDYEKLFF. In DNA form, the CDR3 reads TGTGCCACCAGCAGAGGGACAGGGGATTATGAAAAACTGTTTTTT.

The CDR3 DNA follows: TGCGCCAGCAGCTCAGGACAGGGGAACGAGCAGTACTTC. Translating gives CASSSGQGNEQYF. V gene TRBV5-1 combines with J gene TRBJ2-7; 9 positions match TRBD1. The CDR3 extends over 13 amino acids. Trimming removed 3 bases from V and 5 bases from J; junction bases left unmatched: 3. Germline V CDR1 and CDR2: SGHRS, YFSETQ.

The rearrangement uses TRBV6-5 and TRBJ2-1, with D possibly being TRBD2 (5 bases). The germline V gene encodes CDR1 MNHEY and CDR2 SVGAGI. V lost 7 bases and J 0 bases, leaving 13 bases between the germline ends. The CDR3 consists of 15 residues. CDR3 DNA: TGTGCCAGCATTCTGGACTCGAGCTCCTACAATGAGCAGTTCTTC. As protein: CASILDSSSYNEQFF.

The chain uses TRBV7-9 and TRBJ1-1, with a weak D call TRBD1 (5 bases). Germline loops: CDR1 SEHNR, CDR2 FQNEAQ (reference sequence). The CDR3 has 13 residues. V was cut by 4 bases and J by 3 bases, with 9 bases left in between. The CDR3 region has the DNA TGTGCCAGCAGCTCAAGGGGTGACACTGAAGCTTTCTTT. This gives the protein CASSSRGDTEAFF.

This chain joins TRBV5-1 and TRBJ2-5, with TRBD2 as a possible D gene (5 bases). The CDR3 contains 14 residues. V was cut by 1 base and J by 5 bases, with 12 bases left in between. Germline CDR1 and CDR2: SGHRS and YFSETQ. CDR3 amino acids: CASSLLSGGETQYF. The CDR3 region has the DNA TGCGCCAGCAGCTTGTTATCAGGCGGGGAGACCCAGTACTTC.

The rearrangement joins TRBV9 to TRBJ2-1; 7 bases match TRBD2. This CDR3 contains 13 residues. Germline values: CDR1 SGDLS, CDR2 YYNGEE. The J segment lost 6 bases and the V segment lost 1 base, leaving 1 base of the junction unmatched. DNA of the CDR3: TGTGCCAGCAGCGTATCTAGCGGCAATGAGCAGTTCTTC. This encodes CASSVSSGNEQFF.

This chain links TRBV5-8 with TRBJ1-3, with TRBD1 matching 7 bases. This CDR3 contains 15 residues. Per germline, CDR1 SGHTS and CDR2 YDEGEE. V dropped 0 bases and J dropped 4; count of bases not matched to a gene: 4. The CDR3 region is CASSLDRGGGNTIYF. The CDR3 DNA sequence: TGTGCCAGCAGCTTGGATCGAGGGGGCGGAAACACCATATATTTT.

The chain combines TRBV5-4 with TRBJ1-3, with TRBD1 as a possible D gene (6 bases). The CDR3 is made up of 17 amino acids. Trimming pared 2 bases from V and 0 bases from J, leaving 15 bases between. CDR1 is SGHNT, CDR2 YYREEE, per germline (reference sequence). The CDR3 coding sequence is TGTGCCAGCAGCTTCATGGGGGCAGACGTCTCTGGAAACACCATATATTTT. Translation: CASSFMGADVSGNTIYF.

DNA of the CDR3: TGTGCCAGCAGCCTGGGAGGGGCTAGCGGGAGGAATGAGCAGTTCTTC. The encoded protein is CASSLGGASGRNEQFF. This sequence joins TRBV9 and TRBJ2-1; 11 nucleotides align to TRBD2. Germline CDR1 SGDLS, CDR2 YYNGEE. With V trimmed by 4 bases and J by 7 bases, 10 bases remained unmatched. CDR3 size: 16 residues. The whole variable domain, filled in from reference TRBV9 and TRBJ2-1, reads DSGVTQTPKHLITATGQRVTLRCSPRSGDLSVYWYQQSLDQGLQFLIQYYNGEERAKGNILERFSAQQFPDLHSELNLSSLELGDSALYFCASSLGGASGRNEQFFGPGTRLTVL.

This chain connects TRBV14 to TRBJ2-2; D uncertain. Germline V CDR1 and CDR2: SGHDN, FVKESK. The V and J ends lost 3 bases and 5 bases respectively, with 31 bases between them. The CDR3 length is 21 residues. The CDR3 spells CASSHWCMIPLTVRRTGELFF. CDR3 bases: TGTGCCAGCAGCCATTGGTGTATGATACCCCTGACGGTGAGGCGTACCGGGGAGCTGTTTTTT.

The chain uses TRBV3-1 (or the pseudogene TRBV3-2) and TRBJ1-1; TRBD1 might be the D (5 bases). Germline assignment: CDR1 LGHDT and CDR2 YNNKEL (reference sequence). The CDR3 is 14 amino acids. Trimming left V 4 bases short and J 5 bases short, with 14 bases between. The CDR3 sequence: CASSPGGGGTEAFF. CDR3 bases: TGTGCCAGCAGCCCTGGGGGGGGTGGGACTGAAGCTTTCTTT.

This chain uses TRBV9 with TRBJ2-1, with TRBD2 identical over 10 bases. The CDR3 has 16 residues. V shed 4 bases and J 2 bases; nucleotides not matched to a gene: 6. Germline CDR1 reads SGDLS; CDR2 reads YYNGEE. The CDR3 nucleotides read TGTGCCAGCAGCCCGACCCTAGCGGGAGCCTACAATGAGCAGTTCTTC. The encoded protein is CASSPTLAGAYNEQFF.

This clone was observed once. CDR3 amino acids: CASGAWTGTEQYF. The CDR3 DNA follows: TGTGCCAGTGGAGCTTGGACAGGGACCGAGCAGTACTTC. The V call is TRBV19, the J call TRBJ2-7; 8 bases agree with TRBD1. Per the germline V gene, CDR1 is LNHDA and CDR2 is SQIVND (reference sequence). Trimming removed 8 bases from V and 6 bases from J; junction bases left unmatched: 9. The CDR3 contains 13 residues.

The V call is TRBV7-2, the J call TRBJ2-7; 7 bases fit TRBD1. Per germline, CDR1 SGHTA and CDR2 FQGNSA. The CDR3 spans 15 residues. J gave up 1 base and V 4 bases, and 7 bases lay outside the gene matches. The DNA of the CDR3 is TGTGCCAGCAGCTGGGACGCAGGGGGATCCTACGAGCAGTACTTC. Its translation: CASSWDAGGSYEQYF. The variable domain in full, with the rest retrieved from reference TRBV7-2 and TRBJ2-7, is GAGVSQSPSNKVTEKGKDVELRCDPISGHTALYWYRQSLGQGLEFLIYFQGNSAPDKSGLPSDRFSAERTGGSVSTLTIQRTQQEDSAVYLCASSWDAGGSYEQYFGPGTRLTVT.

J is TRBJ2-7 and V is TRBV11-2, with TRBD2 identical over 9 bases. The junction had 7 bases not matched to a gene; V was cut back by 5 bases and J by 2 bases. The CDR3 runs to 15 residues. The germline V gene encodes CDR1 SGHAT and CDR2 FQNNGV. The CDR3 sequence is CASSLRLAATYEQYV. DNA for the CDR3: TGTGCCAGCAGCCTTCGACTAGCGGCAACCTACGAGCAGTACGTC.

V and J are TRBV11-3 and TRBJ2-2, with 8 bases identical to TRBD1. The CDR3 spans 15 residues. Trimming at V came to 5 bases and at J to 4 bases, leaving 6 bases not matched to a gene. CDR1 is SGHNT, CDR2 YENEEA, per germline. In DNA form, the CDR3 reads TGTGCCAGCAGCCGAACAGGGGGACTCACCGGGGAGCTGTTTTTT. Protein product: CASSRTGGLTGELFF.

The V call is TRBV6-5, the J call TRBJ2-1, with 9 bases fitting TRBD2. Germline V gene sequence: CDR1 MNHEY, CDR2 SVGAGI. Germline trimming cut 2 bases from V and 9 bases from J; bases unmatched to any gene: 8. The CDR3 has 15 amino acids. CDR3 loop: CASSYGREGQGEQFF. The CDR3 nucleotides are TGTGCCAGCAGTTACGGGCGGGAGGGCCAAGGTGAGCAGTTCTTC.

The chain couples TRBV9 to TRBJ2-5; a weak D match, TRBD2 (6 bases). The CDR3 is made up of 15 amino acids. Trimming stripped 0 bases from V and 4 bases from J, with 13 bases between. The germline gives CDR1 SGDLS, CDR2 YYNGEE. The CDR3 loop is CASSVEWGLAETQYF. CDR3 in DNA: TGTGCCAGCAGCGTAGAGTGGGGACTGGCAGAGACCCAGTACTTC.

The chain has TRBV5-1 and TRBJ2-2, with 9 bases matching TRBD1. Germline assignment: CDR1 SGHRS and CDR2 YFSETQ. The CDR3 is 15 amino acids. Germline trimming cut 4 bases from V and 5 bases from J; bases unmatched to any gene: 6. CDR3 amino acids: CASSPGTGWTGELFF. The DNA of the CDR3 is TGCGCCAGCAGCCCAGGGACAGGGTGGACCGGGGAGCTGTTTTTT.

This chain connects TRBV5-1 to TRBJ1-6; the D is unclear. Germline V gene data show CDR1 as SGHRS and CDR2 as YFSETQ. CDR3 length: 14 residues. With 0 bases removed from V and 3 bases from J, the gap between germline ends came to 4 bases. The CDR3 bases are TGCGCCAGCAGCTTGGAACACTATAATTCACCCCTCCACTTT. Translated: CASSLEHYNSPLHF.

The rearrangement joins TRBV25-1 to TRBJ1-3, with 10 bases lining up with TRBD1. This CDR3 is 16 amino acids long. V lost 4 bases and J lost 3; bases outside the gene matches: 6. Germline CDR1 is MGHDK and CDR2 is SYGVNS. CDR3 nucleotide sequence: TGTGCCAGCAGTGCACCGGGACAGGGGTTTGGAAACACCATATATTTT. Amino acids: CASSAPGQGFGNTIYF.

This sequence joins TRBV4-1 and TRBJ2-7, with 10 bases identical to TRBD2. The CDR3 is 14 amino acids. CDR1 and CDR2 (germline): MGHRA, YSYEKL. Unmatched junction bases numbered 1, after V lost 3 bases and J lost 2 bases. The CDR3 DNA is TGCGCCAGCAGCCAGGGACTAGCGACCTACGAGCAGTACTTC. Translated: CASSQGLATYEQYF.